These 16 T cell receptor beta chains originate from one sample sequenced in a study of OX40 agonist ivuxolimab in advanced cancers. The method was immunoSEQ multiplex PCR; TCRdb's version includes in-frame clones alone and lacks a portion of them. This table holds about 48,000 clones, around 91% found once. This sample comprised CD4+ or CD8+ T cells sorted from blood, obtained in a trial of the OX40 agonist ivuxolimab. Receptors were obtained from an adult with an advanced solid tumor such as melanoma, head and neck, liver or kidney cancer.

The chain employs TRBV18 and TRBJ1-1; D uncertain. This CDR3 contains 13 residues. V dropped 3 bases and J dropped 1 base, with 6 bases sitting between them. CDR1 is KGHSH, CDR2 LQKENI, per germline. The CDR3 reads CASSPVGNTEAFF. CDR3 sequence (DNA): TGTGCCAGCTCACCTGTGGGGAACACTGAAGCTTTCTTT.

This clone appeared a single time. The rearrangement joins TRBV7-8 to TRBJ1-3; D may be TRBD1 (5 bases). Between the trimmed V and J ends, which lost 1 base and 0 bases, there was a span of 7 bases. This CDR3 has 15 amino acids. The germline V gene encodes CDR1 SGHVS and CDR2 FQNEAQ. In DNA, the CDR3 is TGTGCCAGCAGCTTAGGACAGCACTCTGGAAACACCATATATTTT. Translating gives CASSLGQHSGNTIYF.

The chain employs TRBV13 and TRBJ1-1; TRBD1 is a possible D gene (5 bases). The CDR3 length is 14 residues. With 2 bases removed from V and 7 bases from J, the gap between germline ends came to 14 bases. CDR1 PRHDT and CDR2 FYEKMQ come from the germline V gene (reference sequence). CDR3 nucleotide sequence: TGTGCCAGCAGCTTAAGTCATCAGGGAGGTGAAGCTTTCTTT. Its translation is CASSLSHQGGEAFF. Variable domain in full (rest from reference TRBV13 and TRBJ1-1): AAGVIQSPRHLIKEKRETATLKCYPIPRHDTVYWYQQGPGQDPQFLISFYEKMQSDKGSIPDRFSAQQFSDYHSELNMSSLELGDSALYFCASSLSHQGGEAFFGQGTRLTVV.

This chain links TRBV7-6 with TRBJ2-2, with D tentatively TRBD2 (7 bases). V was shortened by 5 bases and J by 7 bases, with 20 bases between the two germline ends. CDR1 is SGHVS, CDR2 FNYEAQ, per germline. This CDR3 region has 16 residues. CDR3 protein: CASSTLPPRGLGELFF. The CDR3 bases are TGTGCCAGCAGCACCCTGCCCCCGCGGGGGCTCGGGGAGCTGTTTTTT. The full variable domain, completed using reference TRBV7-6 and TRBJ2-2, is GAGVSQSPRYKVTKRGQDVALRCDPISGHVSLYWYRQALGQGPEFLTYFNYEAQQDKSGLPNDRFSAERPEGSISTLTIQRTEQRDSAMYRCASSTLPPRGLGELFFGEGSRLTVL.

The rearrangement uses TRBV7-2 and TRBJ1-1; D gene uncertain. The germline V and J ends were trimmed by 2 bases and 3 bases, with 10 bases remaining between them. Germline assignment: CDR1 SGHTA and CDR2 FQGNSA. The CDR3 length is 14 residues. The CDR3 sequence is CASSLIIWYTEAFF. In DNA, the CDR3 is TGTGCCAGCAGCTTAATTATTTGGTACACTGAAGCTTTCTTT.

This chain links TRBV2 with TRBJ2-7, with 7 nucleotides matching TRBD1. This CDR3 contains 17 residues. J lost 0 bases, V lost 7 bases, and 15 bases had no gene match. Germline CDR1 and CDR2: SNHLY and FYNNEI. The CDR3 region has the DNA TGTGCCAGCAACACAGGGTCAGACAGGGCCAGCTCCTACGAGCAGTACTTC. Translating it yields CASNTGSDRASSYEQYF.

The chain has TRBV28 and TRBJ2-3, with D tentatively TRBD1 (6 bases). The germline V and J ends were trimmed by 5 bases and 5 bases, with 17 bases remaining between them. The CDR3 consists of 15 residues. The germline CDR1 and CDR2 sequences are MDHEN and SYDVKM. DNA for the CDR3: TGTGCCAGCAGTCCCGCGACAGGCGAGGGAGATACGCAGTATTTT. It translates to CASSPATGEGDTQYF.

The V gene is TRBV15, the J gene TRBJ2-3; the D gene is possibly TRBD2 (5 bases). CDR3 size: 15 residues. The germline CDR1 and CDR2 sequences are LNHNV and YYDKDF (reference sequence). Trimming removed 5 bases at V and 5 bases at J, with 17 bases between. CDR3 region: CATSPWTLAGDTQYF. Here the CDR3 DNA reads TGTGCCACCAGCCCTTGGACGTTGGCGGGAGATACGCAGTATTTT.

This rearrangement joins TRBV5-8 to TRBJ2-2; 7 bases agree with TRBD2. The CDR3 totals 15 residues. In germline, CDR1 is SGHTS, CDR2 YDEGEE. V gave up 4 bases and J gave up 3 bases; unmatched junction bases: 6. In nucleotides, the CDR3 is TGTGCCAGCAGCGTAGACCGGGGGGACACCGGGGAGCTGTTTTTT. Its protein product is CASSVDRGDTGELFF.

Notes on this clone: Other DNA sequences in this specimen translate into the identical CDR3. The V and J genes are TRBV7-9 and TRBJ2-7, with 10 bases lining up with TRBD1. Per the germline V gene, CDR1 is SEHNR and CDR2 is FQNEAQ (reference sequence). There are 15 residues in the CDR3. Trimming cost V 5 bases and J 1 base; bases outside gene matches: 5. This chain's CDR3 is CASSPGTGVSYEQYF. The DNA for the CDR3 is TGTGCCAGCAGCCCCGGGACAGGGGTATCCTACGAGCAGTACTTC.

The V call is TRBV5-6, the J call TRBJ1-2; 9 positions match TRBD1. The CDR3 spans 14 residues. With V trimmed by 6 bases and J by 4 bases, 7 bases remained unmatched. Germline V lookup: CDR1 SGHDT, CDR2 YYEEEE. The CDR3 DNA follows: TGTGCCAGCACCTTAGGGACAGGGAGCTATGGCTACACCTTC. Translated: CASTLGTGSYGYTF.

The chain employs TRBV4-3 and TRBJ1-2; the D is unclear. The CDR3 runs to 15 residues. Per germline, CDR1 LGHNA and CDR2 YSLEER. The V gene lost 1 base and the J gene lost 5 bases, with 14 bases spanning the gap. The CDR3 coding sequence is TGCGCCAGCAGCCAAGTGATCCGGGCCGTTTATGGCTACACCTTC. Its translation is CASSQVIRAVYGYTF.

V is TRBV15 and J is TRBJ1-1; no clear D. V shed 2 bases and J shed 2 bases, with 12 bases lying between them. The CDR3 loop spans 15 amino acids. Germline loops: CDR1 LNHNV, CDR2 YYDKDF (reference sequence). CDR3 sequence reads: CATSRRGTLNTEAFF. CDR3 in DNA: TGTGCCACCAGCAGAAGAGGTACACTCAACACTGAAGCTTTCTTT.

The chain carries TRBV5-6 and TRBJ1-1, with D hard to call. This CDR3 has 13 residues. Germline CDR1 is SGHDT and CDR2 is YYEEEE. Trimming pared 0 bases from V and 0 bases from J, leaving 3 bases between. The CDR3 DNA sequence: TGTGCCAGCAGCTTGGGAGTGAACACTGAAGCTTTCTTT. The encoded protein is CASSLGVNTEAFF.

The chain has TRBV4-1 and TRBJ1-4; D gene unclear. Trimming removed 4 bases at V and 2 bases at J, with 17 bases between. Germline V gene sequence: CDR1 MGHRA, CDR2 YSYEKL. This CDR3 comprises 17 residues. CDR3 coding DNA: TGCGCCAGCAGCCGACGGGTTGTCGGTGGCACTAATGAAAAACTGTTTTTT. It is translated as CASSRRVVGGTNEKLFF.

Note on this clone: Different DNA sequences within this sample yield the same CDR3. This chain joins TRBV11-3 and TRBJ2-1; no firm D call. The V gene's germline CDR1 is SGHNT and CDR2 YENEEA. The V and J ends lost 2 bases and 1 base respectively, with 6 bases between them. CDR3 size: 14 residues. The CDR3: CASSLLGSYNEQFF. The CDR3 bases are TGTGCCAGCAGCTTACTGGGATCCTACAATGAGCAGTTCTTC.